A single T cell receptor beta chain is shown here with its context. This sample was taken from a study of control samples from healthy donors and cancer patients. Libraries were prepared by immunoSEQ multiplex PCR; TCRdb keeps only in-frame clonotypes and omits some of them. The table includes approximately 100,000 clones, over 75% detected once. The sequenced sample consisted of blood. The sequence derives from a woman aged 40-49 years in good health.

The CDR3 loop is CASSEAGTLYSNQPQHF. The CDR3 nucleotides are TGTGCCAGCAGTGAAGCGGGGACACTCTATAGCAATCAGCCCCAGCATTTT. The J gene is TRBJ1-5, the V gene TRBV2; possible D gene TRBD1, 6 bases. CDR3 length: 17 residues. Per germline, CDR1 SNHLY and CDR2 FYNNEI. V lost 0 bases and J lost 0, with 12 bases in between.